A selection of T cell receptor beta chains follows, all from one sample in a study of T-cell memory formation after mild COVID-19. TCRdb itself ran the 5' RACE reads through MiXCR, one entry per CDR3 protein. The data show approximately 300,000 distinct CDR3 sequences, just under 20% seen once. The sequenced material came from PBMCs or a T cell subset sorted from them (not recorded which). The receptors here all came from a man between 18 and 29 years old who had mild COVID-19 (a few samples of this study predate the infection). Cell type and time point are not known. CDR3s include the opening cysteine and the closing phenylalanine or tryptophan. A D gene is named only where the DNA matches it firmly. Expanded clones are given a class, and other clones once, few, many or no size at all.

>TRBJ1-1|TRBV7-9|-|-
CASSPGAEAFF
TGTGCCAGCAGCCCCGGGGCCGAAGCTTTCTTT
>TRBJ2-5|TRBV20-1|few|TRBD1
CSASRDRRETQYF
TGCAGTGCTAGCCGGGACAGGAGGGAGACCCAGTACTTC
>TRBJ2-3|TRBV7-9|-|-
CASSPVGGPNTQYF
TGTGCCAGCAGCCCCGTGGGGGGGCCGAATACGCAGTATTTT
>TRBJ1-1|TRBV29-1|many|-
CSVEGGQNTEAFF
TGCAGCGTTGAAGGGGGCCAGAACACTGAAGCTTTCTTT
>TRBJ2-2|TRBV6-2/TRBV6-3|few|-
CASRTHGRELFF
TGTGCCAGTAGAACACACGGAAGGGAGCTGTTTTTT
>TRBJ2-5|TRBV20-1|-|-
CSARDEGTQYF
TGCAGTGCTAGAGATGAGGGTACCCAGTACTTC
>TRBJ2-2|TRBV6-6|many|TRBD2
CASSYLFGQMSGGASNGELFF
TGTGCCAGCAGTTACTTGTTCGGACAGATGAGCGGGGGGGCCTCGAACGGGGAGCTGTTTTTT
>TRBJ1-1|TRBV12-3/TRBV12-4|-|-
CASRREAERDEAFF
TGTGCCAGCAGGCGGGAGGCAGAGAGAGATGAAGCTTTCTTT
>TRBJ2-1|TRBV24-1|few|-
CATTLTGGAGDNEQFF
TGTGCCACCACCCTGACAGGGGGAGCGGGGGACAATGAGCAGTTCTTC
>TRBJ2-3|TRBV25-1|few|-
CASTPGARLAESTDTQYF
TGTGCCAGCACCCCGGGGGCCCGACTAGCCGAAAGCACAGATACGCAGTATTTT
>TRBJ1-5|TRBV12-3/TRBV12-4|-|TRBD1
CASSFRGVNQPQHF
TGTGCCAGCAGTTTCAGGGGGGTCAATCAGCCCCAGCATTTT
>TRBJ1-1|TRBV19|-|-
CASSKGGTTEAFF
TGTGCCAGTAGTAAGGGGGGAACAACTGAAGCTTTCTTT
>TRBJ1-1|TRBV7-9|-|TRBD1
CASSLGQGVYTEAFF
TGTGCCAGCAGCTTGGGACAGGGGGTTTACACTGAAGCTTTCTTT
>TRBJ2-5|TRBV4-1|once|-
CASSPEGGGRETQYF
TGCGCCAGCAGCCCCGAGGGGGGGGGTCGTGAGACCCAGTACTTC
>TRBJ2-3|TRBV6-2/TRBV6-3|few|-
CASSVRPGDTDTQYF
TGTGCCAGCAGTGTCCGACCGGGAGACACAGATACGCAGTATTTT
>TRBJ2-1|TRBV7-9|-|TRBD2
CASSSGLAGGYNEQFF
TGTGCCAGCAGCTCGGGACTAGCGGGGGGGTACAATGAGCAGTTCTTC
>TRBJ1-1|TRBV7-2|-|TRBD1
CASSPTPSGGTEAFF
TGTGCCAGCAGCCCCACCCCCTCAGGGGGCACTGAAGCTTTCTTT
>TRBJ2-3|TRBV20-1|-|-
CSARELASMDTQYF
TGCAGTGCTAGAGAACTAGCATCTATGGATACGCAGTATTTT
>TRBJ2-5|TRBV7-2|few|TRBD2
CASSLVVSGGAAGTQYF
TGTGCCAGCAGCTTAGTGGTCAGCGGGGGGGCGGCGGGGACCCAGTACTTC
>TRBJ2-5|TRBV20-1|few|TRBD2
CSASSSGGSETQYF
TGCAGTGCTAGTAGTAGCGGGGGTTCGGAGACCCAGTACTTC
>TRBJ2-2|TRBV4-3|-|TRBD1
CASSGWDRDRTGELFF
TGCGCCAGCAGCGGGTGGGACAGGGATCGGACCGGGGAGCTGTTTTTT
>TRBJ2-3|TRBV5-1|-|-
CASSHVGRGPTDTQYF
TGCGCCAGCAGCCACGTCGGGCGGGGGCCCACAGATACGCAGTATTTT
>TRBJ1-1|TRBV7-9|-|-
CASSLQAMNTEAFF
TGTGCCAGCAGCTTACAGGCCATGAACACTGAAGCTTTCTTT
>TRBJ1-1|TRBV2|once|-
CASSEPDLGTEAFF
TGTGCCAGCAGTGAACCGGATCTTGGGACTGAAGCTTTCTTT
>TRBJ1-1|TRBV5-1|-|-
CASNSGENTEAFF
TGCGCCAGCAACTCGGGGGAGAACACTGAAGCTTTCTTT
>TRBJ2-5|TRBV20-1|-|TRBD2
CSAGPGGETQYF
TGCAGTGCTGGCCCGGGGGGTGAGACCCAGTACTTC
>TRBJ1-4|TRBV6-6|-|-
CASSYSIEKLFF
TGTGCCAGCAGTTACTCGATTGAAAAACTGTTTTTT
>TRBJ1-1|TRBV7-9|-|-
CASSPGGRGPNTEAFF
TGTGCCAGCAGTCCGGGCGGTCGGGGGCCCAACACTGAAGCTTTCTTT
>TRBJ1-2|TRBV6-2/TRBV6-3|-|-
CASSYTNYGYTF
TGTGCCAGCAGTTACACGAACTATGGCTACACCTTC
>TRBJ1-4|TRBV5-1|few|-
CASSLGRPNEKLFF
TGCGCCAGCAGCTTAGGACGGCCTAATGAAAAACTGTTTTTT
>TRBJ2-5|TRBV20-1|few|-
CSANPRGGGETQYF
TGCAGTGCTAATCCCCGGGGTGGAGGGGAGACCCAGTACTTC
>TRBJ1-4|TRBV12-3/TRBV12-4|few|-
CASSLSPSEKLFF
TGTGCCAGCAGTTTAAGTCCCTCGGAAAAACTGTTTTTT
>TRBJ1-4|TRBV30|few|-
CAWSPSQVAEKLFF
TGTGCCTGGAGCCCTAGTCAGGTCGCTGAAAAACTGTTTTTT